Listed here are 24 T cell receptor beta chains from one sample, sequenced in a study of T cells in Graves' hyperthyroidism and ophthalmopathy. There were TCR beta CDR3 regions amplified from RNA transcripts. The HTBI primer set was used in a first-round RT-PCR of the TCR CDR3. TCRdb analysed the multiplex PCR reads with MiXCR anew, one entry per CDR3 protein. In the table there are about 300,000 distinct CDR3 sequences, less than 30% of which are singletons. The sample was blood. The origin of the receptors is a man in his forties with Graves' hyperthyroidism that later progressed to Graves' ophthalmopathy.

This clonotype was detected ten times or more. The rearrangement joins TRBV29-1 to TRBJ2-7; TRBD2 might be the D (7 bases). This CDR3 is built from 14 residues. Germline-derived CDR1 and CDR2 are SQVTM and ANQGSEA. Trimming shortened V by 0 bases and J by 7 bases, and 16 bases separated the two germline ends. CDR3 in amino acids: CSVEDRKGGVEQYF. The CDR3 region has the DNA TGCAGCGTTGAAGACCGCAAGGGGGGGGTTGAGCAGTACTTC.

In this sample, this clonotype turned up many times. The CDR3 loop reads CASSLDGVRTTEAFF. The CDR3 nucleotides read TGCGCCAGCAGCTTGGATGGGGTGAGGACCACTGAAGCTTTCTTT. The chain links TRBV5-1 to TRBJ1-1; D unclear. The V end was cut by 0 bases, the J end by 4 bases, with 13 bases between. Per the germline V gene, CDR1 is SGHRS and CDR2 is YFSETQ. This CDR3 spans 15 amino acids.

The chain uses TRBV28 and TRBJ2-5; 9 bases agree with TRBD2. The germline gives CDR1 MDHEN, CDR2 SYDVKM. With V trimmed by 6 bases and J by 4 bases, 9 bases remained unmatched. There are 15 residues in the CDR3. The CDR3: CASRFGGGALETQYF. The CDR3 DNA follows: TGTGCCAGCAGGTTCGGCGGGGGGGCTTTAGAGACCCAGTACTTC.

This clonotype was seen at least ten times. CDR3 DNA: TGTGCCAGTAGTATTACCTCCGGGACAGAACACTACGAGCAGTACTTC. This codes for CASSITSGTEHYEQYF. This chain links TRBV19 with TRBJ2-7, with 7 bases fitting TRBD1. The CDR3 runs 16 residues. The V and J ends lost 3 bases and 3 bases, in that order; junction bases with no gene match: 11. Germline V gene sequence: CDR1 LNHDA, CDR2 SQIVND (reference sequence). Filled out from reference TRBV19 and TRBJ2-7, the complete variable domain reads DGGITQSPKYLFRKEGQNVTLSCEQNLNHDAMYWYRQDPGQGLRLIYYSQIVNDFQKGDIAEGYSVSREKKESFPLTVTSAQKNPTAFYLCASSITSGTEHYEQYFGPGTRLTVT.

This clonotype was counted ten times or more. This chain joins TRBV28 and TRBJ2-1; 14 bases match TRBD2. J was trimmed by 0 bases and V by 8 bases; bases with no gene match: 3. Germline V CDR1 and CDR2: MDHEN, SYDVKM. The CDR3 is made up of 16 amino acids. In DNA, the CDR3 is TGTGCCAGCCGAGGGACTAGCGGGGGCTCCTACAATGAGCAGTTCTTC. Translating it yields CASRGTSGGSYNEQFF.

This clonotype occurred many times. V gene TRBV7-9 combines with J gene TRBJ2-7; TRBD1 aligns across 10 bases. Trimming removed 2 bases from V and 3 bases from J; junction bases left unmatched: 4. The CDR3 is 15 residues long. Germline CDR1 is SEHNR and CDR2 is FQNEAQ (reference sequence). This chain's CDR3 is CASSLTGQGNYEQYF. In DNA, the CDR3 is TGTGCCAGCAGCTTAACGGGACAGGGGAACTACGAGCAGTACTTC.

V usage is TRBV20-1 and J usage is TRBJ1-1; no reliable D call. Germline-derived CDR1 and CDR2 are DFQATT and SNEGSKA (reference sequence). V shed 3 bases and J shed 4 bases, with 12 bases lying between them. The CDR3 totals 13 residues. Here the CDR3 DNA reads TGCAGTGCTAGGAGGGCAGCGAGCACTGAAGCTTTCTTT. This translates into CSARRAASTEAFF.

This clonotype was seen repeatedly, ten times or more. The chain is built from TRBV30 and TRBJ1-1; D uncertain. The CDR3 length is 13 residues. V shed 0 bases and J shed 4 bases, with 9 bases lying between them. Germline V gene lookup returns CDR1 GTSNPN and CDR2 SVGIG (reference sequence). CDR3 amino acids: CAWSVTSVTEAFF. As DNA, the CDR3 is TGTGCCTGGAGTGTGACTTCGGTCACTGAAGCTTTCTTT.

In this sample, this clonotype turned up many times. V is TRBV5-1 and J is TRBJ1-2; D perhaps matches TRBD1 (6 bases). The CDR3 sequence is 13 residues long. V lost 4 bases, J lost 6 bases, and 13 bases lay in between. The germline CDR1 and CDR2 sequences are SGHRS and YFSETQ. CDR3 sequence: CASSPRQGHGYTF. The CDR3 nucleotides are TGCGCCAGCAGCCCTCGGCAGGGGCATGGCTACACCTTC.

This clonotype appeared many times. This chain links TRBV20-1 with TRBJ1-6; possibly TRBD1 for D (5 bases). Trimming took 4 bases from V and 5 from J, leaving 12 bases between them. In germline, CDR1 is DFQATT, CDR2 SNEGSKA (reference sequence). This CDR3 has 14 amino acids. In DNA, the CDR3 is TGCAGTGCTATCCGGGACGGGAATAATTCACCCCTCCACTTT. Its translation: CSAIRDGNNSPLHF.

This clonotype was detected ten times or more. The rearrangement joins TRBV11-1 to TRBJ1-5; no clear D. The CDR3 consists of 13 residues. Trimming cost V 6 bases and J 6 bases, with 12 bases left between them. Germline V CDR1 and CDR2: SGHAT, FQDESV (reference sequence). CDR3 in DNA: TGTGCCAGCAGTAAAGCTGGCAGTCAGCCCCAGCATTTT. Amino acid sequence: CASSKAGSQPQHF.

The table lists this clonotype with many counts. This chain links TRBV27 with TRBJ2-6; D is unclear. Trimming removed 7 bases at V and 0 bases at J, with 10 bases between. This CDR3 spans 15 amino acids. Germline-derived CDR1 and CDR2 are MNHEY and SMNVEV (reference sequence). The CDR3 region has the DNA TGTGCCAGCACTTCGCCCCTCTCTGGGGCCAACGTCCTGACTTTC. Its protein is CASTSPLSGANVLTF.

Many counts were recorded for this clonotype. The chain joins TRBV4-2 to TRBJ2-7, with D possibly TRBD1 on 6 matching bases. V lost 5 bases, J lost 4 bases, and 18 bases lay in between. This CDR3 region has 15 residues. Germline assignment: CDR1 LGHNA and CDR2 YNFKEQ. CDR3 residues: CASSKSQGRTYEQYF. The CDR3, as DNA: TGTGCCAGCAGCAAAAGTCAGGGGCGGACTTACGAGCAGTACTTC.

This clonotype was detected many times. This chain uses TRBV28 with TRBJ2-5; D possibly matches TRBD1 or TRBD2 (5 bases each). The V end lost 4 bases, the J end lost 4 bases, and 10 bases lay between the germline ends. CDR1 is MDHEN, CDR2 SYDVKM, per germline. This CDR3 is built from 13 residues. CDR3 sequence reads: CASSSAGRETQYF. In DNA form, the CDR3 reads TGTGCCAGCAGTTCGGCAGGGAGAGAGACCCAGTACTTC. Full variable domain (missing parts from reference TRBV28 and TRBJ2-5): DVKVTQSSRYLVKRTGEKVFLECVQDMDHENMFWYRQDPGLGLRLIYFSYDVKMKEKGDIPEGYSVSREKKERFSLILESASTNQTSMYLCASSSAGRETQYFGPGTRLLVL.

This clonotype was observed a few times. This sequence joins TRBV20-1 and TRBJ2-7, with TRBD2 matching over 14 bases. CDR1 is DFQATT, CDR2 SNEGSKA, per germline (reference sequence). The CDR3 totals 16 residues. Trimming removed 1 base from V and 6 bases from J; junction bases left unmatched: 8. The CDR3 DNA reads as TGCAGTGCTAGAGGGGGGACTAGCGGGAGTTCGCTCGAGCAGTACTTC. It translates to CSARGGTSGSSLEQYF.

The chain employs TRBV19 and TRBJ1-1, with 9 positions matching TRBD1. In germline, CDR1 is LNHDA, CDR2 SQIVND (reference sequence). The CDR3 has 18 amino acids. The ends lost 7 bases at V and 2 bases at J; junction bases unmatched: 17. DNA for the CDR3: TGTGCCAGTACCTTCTATGGGACAGGGTCATTGTTAAACACTGAAGCTTTCTTT. Translation gives CASTFYGTGSLLNTEAFF.

This clonotype was seen many times. A much larger clone sits a single nucleotide away, making a read error possible. CDR3 DNA: TGTGCCAGCAGTTTGCAGGGGCCCTACGAGCAGTACTTC. Its translation: CASSLQGPYEQYF. The V gene is TRBV27, the J gene TRBJ2-7; the D gene is possibly TRBD1 (6 bases). CDR1 MNHEY and CDR2 SMNVEV come from the germline V gene (reference sequence). V lost 3 bases and J 2 bases, leaving 8 bases between the germline ends. CDR3 length: 13 residues.

The chain has TRBV6-5 and TRBJ1-1; 7 bases fit TRBD1. The V segment lost 10 bases and the J segment 4 bases; nucleotides outside the gene matches: 9. Germline CDR1 reads MNHEY; CDR2 reads SVGAGI. This CDR3 spans 13 amino acids. The CDR3 nucleotides are TGTGCCACGTTAACAGGGGCGGTCACTGAAGCTTTCTTT. This translates into CATLTGAVTEAFF.

This clonotype came up many times. DNA of the CDR3: TGTGCCAGCAGCCGAGTTGGGGGGCTGGAGACCCAGTACTTC. Its protein product is CASSRVGGLETQYF. The V call is TRBV6-2 or TRBV6-3, the J call TRBJ2-5; D tentatively reads TRBD1 or TRBD2 (6 bases each). Trimming removed 6 bases from V and 5 bases from J, with 16 bases in between. Germline CDR1 MNHEY, CDR2 SVGEGT. The CDR3 consists of 14 residues.

The CDR3: CASSVTVLNTEAFF. CDR3 DNA: TGTGCCAGCAGCGTAACGGTGTTGAACACTGAAGCTTTCTTT. The chain links TRBV9 to TRBJ1-1; D is undetermined. The CDR3 loop spans 14 amino acids. The V end was cut by 1 base, the J end by 0 bases, with 7 bases between. Germline V gene lookup returns CDR1 SGDLS and CDR2 YYNGEE.

This clonotype showed up many times. The gene calls are TRBV7-8 and TRBJ2-7, with D unresolved. There are 11 residues in the CDR3. From germline, CDR1 is SGHVS and CDR2 FQNEAQ. With 0 bases removed from V and 8 bases from J, the gap between germline ends came to 5 bases. The DNA of the CDR3 is TGTGCCAGCAGCTTAGCAAGGAAGCAGTACTTC. As protein: CASSLARKQYF.

This clonotype was counted at least ten times. The rearrangement links TRBV6-2 or TRBV6-3 to TRBJ2-5, with a weak D call TRBD2 (5 bases). With 4 bases removed from V and 5 bases from J, the gap between germline ends came to 17 bases. Germline V gives CDR1 MNHEY, CDR2 SVGEGT. This CDR3 contains 15 residues. CDR3 sequence: CASSSQRARSETQYF. CDR3 coding DNA: TGTGCCAGCAGTTCGCAGAGGGCGCGATCGGAGACCCAGTACTTC.

The rearrangement uses TRBV12-3 or TRBV12-4 and TRBJ2-2, with TRBD2 identical over 8 bases. CDR3 length equals 15 residues. The V segment lost 10 bases and the J segment 6 bases; nucleotides outside the gene matches: 13. The CDR3 here is CATRRLAGSPGELFF. CDR3 nucleotides: TGTGCCACGCGCCGGCTAGCGGGTTCCCCCGGGGAGCTGTTTTTT.

This clonotype was detected ten times or more. This chain links TRBV15 with TRBJ1-1; tentative D call: TRBD1 (6 bases). V gave up 6 bases and J gave up 0 bases, with 11 bases separating them. Germline CDR1 reads LNHNV; CDR2 reads YYDKDF (reference sequence). The CDR3 length is 14 residues. This CDR3 reads CATRNDRMNTEAFF. CDR3 DNA sequence: TGTGCCACCAGGAATGACAGGATGAACACTGAAGCTTTCTTT.